This T cell receptor beta chain derives from a study of CD8 T cells in ankylosing spondylitis. The CDR3 is 15 residues long. Whole-study findings and limits: CD8+ cells made up the disease-linked clones, which were relatively rare in peripheral blood.

A word on this clonotype: The antigen remains undetermined.

The TCR beta libraries were generated through quantitative 5'-RACE incorporating molecular barcodes. Each CDR3 protein is one row after TCRdb ran MiXCR on the 5' RACE reads. Here the sample spans roughly 190,000 distinct CDR3 sequences, roughly 13% being singletons. The rearrangement uses TRBV1 and TRBJ2-1; the table's D call, TRBD1, was not checked against the DNA. TRBV1 is listed as a pseudogene. The sequence derives from a male donor with ankylosing spondylitis or in good health (not recorded which). Sequenced input: blood, either unsorted or a sorted T cell fraction (not recorded which). The CDR3 sequence is CASSKDTGPYNEQFF. In nucleotides, the CDR3 is TGTGCCAGCAGCAAAGACACAGGACCGTACAATGAGCAGTTCTTC.